This is a list of T cell receptor beta chains from one sample in a study of blood T cell repertoires in COVID-19. TCRdb's copy holds only in-frame clones and misses some; the assay was immunoSEQ multiplex PCR. The repertoire holds 210,000 or so clones, with 65% to 85% as singletons. Sequenced: peripheral blood. The receptors derive from a man in his forties or fifties with active or convalescent COVID-19. CDR3s include the opening cysteine and the closing phenylalanine or tryptophan. The D gene is left open where the match is weak. Clone size is not always given. Where it is, it says once, few, many or a class for expanded clones.

d_call	v_call	j_call	clone_size	cdr3_aa	cdr3_nt
TRBD1	TRBV19	TRBJ1-1	few	CASSIVNRGWTEAFF	TGTGCCAGTAGTATAGTTAACAGGGGGTGGACTGAAGCTTTCTTT
TRBD1	TRBV2	TRBJ2-2	-	CASRQGLGTGELFF	TGTGCCAGCAGACAGGGGCTTGGCACCGGGGAGCTGTTTTTT
TRBD2	TRBV18	TRBJ2-6	-	CASSSGRAGANVLTF	TGTGCCAGCTCCTCCGGGAGGGCTGGGGCCAACGTCCTGACTTTC
TRBD2	TRBV5-4	TRBJ2-1	-	CASSFRGGGAYNEQFF	TGTGCCAGCAGCTTCAGGGGCGGGGGGGCCTACAATGAGCAGTTCTTC
TRBD1	TRBV3-1/TRBV3-2	TRBJ1-3	-	CASSRDSGNTIYF	TGTGCCAGCAGCCGGGACAGTGGAAACACCATATATTTT
TRBD1	TRBV7-2	TRBJ1-2	-	CASSLQRTGIIYGYTF	TGTGCCAGCAGCTTACAAAGGACAGGAATTATCTATGGCTACACCTTC
TRBD2	TRBV7-3	TRBJ2-2	-	CASSLSGKNTGELFF	TGTGCCAGCAGTCTTAGCGGGAAGAACACCGGGGAGCTGTTTTTT
TRBD2	TRBV7-2	TRBJ2-5	-	CASSLETSGPKETQYF	TGTGCCAGCAGCTTAGAGACTAGCGGGCCTAAAGAGACCCAGTACTTC
TRBD1	TRBV28	TRBJ1-2	once	CASSLFRRQGYGYTF	TGTGCCAGCAGTTTATTCCGTAGACAGGGGTATGGCTACACCTTC
-	TRBV4-3	TRBJ2-7	-	CASSQERGGFGYEQYF	TGCGCCAGCAGCCAAGAAAGAGGTGGGTTCGGCTACGAGCAGTACTTC
-	TRBV6-6	TRBJ2-5	-	CASRAEETQYF	TGTGCCAGCAGGGCTGAAGAGACCCAGTACTTC
-	TRBV2	TRBJ2-7	many	CASSEGALTGYEQYF	TGTGCCAGCAGTGAGGGGGCTCTCACGGGCTACGAGCAGTACTTC
TRBD1	TRBV2	TRBJ1-2	-	CASGPGTGYGYTF	TGTGCCAGCGGCCCCGGGACAGGCTATGGCTACACCTTC
-	TRBV18	TRBJ1-1	-	CASSQSGVVTEAFF	TGTGCCAGCTCACAATCGGGTGTGGTCACTGAAGCTTTCTTT
-	TRBV6-1	TRBJ1-2	once	CASSEARGSLNYGYTF	TGTGCCAGCAGTGAAGCCCGAGGGAGTCTTAACTATGGCTACACCTTC
TRBD1	TRBV4-3	TRBJ2-3	-	CASSQDRTGGDTQYF	TGCGCCAGCAGCCAGGATCGGACAGGGGGAGATACGCAGTATTTT
TRBD2	TRBV6-5	TRBJ2-7	-	CASIFGVAGVGEQYF	TGTGCCAGCATATTCGGGGTAGCGGGAGTGGGGGAGCAGTACTTC
-	TRBV21-1	TRBJ2-7	once	CASSKKRTSGTYEQYF	TGTGCCAGCAGCAAAAAAAGGACTAGCGGGACCTACGAGCAGTACTTC
-	TRBV30	TRBJ2-2	-	CAWRRGGTTGELFF	TGTGCCTGGAGAAGAGGAGGGACCACCGGGGAGCTGTTTTTT
TRBD1	TRBV20-1	TRBJ2-7	few	CSASGWTGQAASYEQYF	TGCAGTGCTAGTGGATGGACCGGACAGGCCGCGTCCTACGAGCAGTACTTC
TRBD1	TRBV30	TRBJ1-4	-	CAWAGTGHEKLFF	TGTGCCTGGGCCGGGACAGGGCACGAAAAACTGTTTTTT
-	TRBV2	TRBJ1-4	-	CASSEPRGGGEKLFF	TGTGCCAGCAGTGAGCCTCGGGGCGGGGGTGAAAAACTGTTTTTT
TRBD2	TRBV30	TRBJ2-2	-	CASLAGLNTGELFF	TGTGCCTCCCTAGCGGGATTAAACACCGGGGAGCTGTTTTTT
-	TRBV6-5	TRBJ1-1	-	CASRGGVNTEAFF	TGTGCCAGCAGAGGAGGGGTGAACACTGAAGCTTTCTTT
-	TRBV4-1	TRBJ1-1	few	CASSQEGVLNTEAFF	TGCGCCAGCAGCCAAGAGGGAGTGTTGAACACTGAAGCTTTCTTT
TRBD2	TRBV10-1	TRBJ2-7	-	CASSEYGLVGEQYF	TGCGCCAGCAGTGAGTACGGACTAGTCGGCGAGCAGTACTTC
-	TRBV6-5	TRBJ1-6	-	CASRDIISPLHF	TGTGCCAGCCGGGACATAATTTCACCCCTCCACTTT
-	TRBV4-3	TRBJ1-6	-	CASSPRANNSPLHF	TGCGCCAGCAGCCCCAGGGCCAATAATTCACCCCTCCACTTT
TRBD2	TRBV7-2	TRBJ2-3	-	CASSLAGLAGAGSTDTQYF	TGTGCCAGCAGCTTGGCAGGACTAGCGGGGGCGGGCTCCACAGATACGCAGTATTTT
-	TRBV7-8	TRBJ1-3	once	CASSQTYAGNTIYF	TGTGCCAGCAGTCAGACTTACGCTGGAAACACCATATATTTT
-	TRBV6-6	TRBJ2-2	once	CASSLAGSNTGELFF	TGTGCCAGCAGTTTGGCAGGATCAAACACCGGGGAGCTGTTTTTT
-	TRBV5-1	TRBJ1-2	-	CASSLEAGYGYTF	TGCGCCAGCAGCTTGGAAGCAGGGTATGGCTACACCTTC
-	TRBV19	TRBJ2-3	-	CASSLSTGTQYF	TGTGCCAGTAGTCTGAGTACAGGTACGCAGTATTTT
-	TRBV6-2/TRBV6-3	TRBJ1-2	-	CASSYVRDGYTF	TGTGCCAGCAGTTACGTTCGGGATGGCTACACCTTC
-	TRBV18	TRBJ1-1	-	CASREERDGAFF	TGTGCCAGCCGCGAAGAGCGGGACGGCGCTTTCTTT
TRBD1	TRBV5-6	TRBJ2-7	-	CASRETGASYEQYF	TGTGCCAGCAGGGAGACAGGGGCTTCCTACGAGCAGTACTTC
-	TRBV7-2	TRBJ1-6	-	CASSLESWSSYNSPLHF	TGTGCCAGCAGCTTAGAATCTTGGAGCTCCTATAATTCACCCCTCCACTTT
-	TRBV7-8	TRBJ2-7	once	CASRRDRTSYEQYF	TGTGCCAGCAGGCGCGACAGAACCTCCTACGAGCAGTACTTC
TRBD2	TRBV5-1	TRBJ2-7	-	CASSLGLAGHITYEQYF	TGCGCCAGCAGCTTGGGACTAGCGGGGCATATTACCTACGAGCAGTACTTC
TRBD1	TRBV27	TRBJ1-6	-	CASSLLFWGQTNSPLHF	TGTGCCAGCAGTTTATTATTCTGGGGACAGACAAATTCACCCCTCCACTTT
-	TRBV6-5	TRBJ2-2	-	CASNGQGRNPGELFF	TGTGCCAGCAACGGCCAGGGGAGAAATCCCGGGGAGCTGTTTTTT
-	TRBV28	TRBJ2-1	-	CASSLGRRTKQFF	TGTGCCAGCAGTTTAGGTCGTAGGACAAAGCAGTTCTTC
-	TRBV16	TRBJ1-1	once	CASSLRGNTEAFF	TGTGCCAGCAGCCTTAGAGGGAACACTGAAGCTTTCTTT
-	TRBV7-6	TRBJ2-5	-	CASSLAGGKTQYF	TGTGCCAGCAGCTTGGCAGGGGGGAAGACCCAGTACTTC
TRBD2	TRBV7-2	TRBJ2-7	-	CASSLGGGLAGYEQYF	TGTGCCAGCAGCTTAGGTGGGGGACTAGCGGGCTACGAGCAGTACTTC
TRBD1	TRBV10-2	TRBJ1-1	-	CASSQGNTGEPDTEAFF	TGCGCCAGCAGTCAAGGCAACACAGGGGAGCCAGACACTGAAGCTTTCTTT
TRBD2	TRBV9	TRBJ2-2	-	CASSVGEGGELFF	TGTGCCAGCAGCGTAGGGGAGGGCGGGGAGCTGTTTTTT
-	TRBV6-2/TRBV6-3	TRBJ2-3	-	CASSYRGISTDTQYF	TGTGCCAGCAGTTATCGCGGGATTAGCACAGATACGCAGTATTTT
-	TRBV30	TRBJ2-3	-	CAWSEGAPDTQYF	TGTGCCTGGAGTGAAGGGGCCCCAGATACGCAGTATTTT